A single sample is the source of the 3 T cell receptor beta chains below, sequenced in a study of Ad26.COV2.S vaccination and SARS-CoV-2 variants. Clones were read by immunoSEQ multiplex PCR, and TCRdb kept only the in-frame ones, dropping some. Of about 480,000 clones in the sample, roughly 85% were seen once. The treatment here: 15 to 20 received Ad26.COV2.S at low or high dose, single or two shots; 5 received placebo; per-sample allocation not given. Material that was analyzed had been drawn on day 63 after the first vaccine or placebo injection. Sequenced material: peripheral blood, taken in a trial of Ad26.COV2.S vaccine versus placebo. The receptors stem from a person between 18 and 65 years old who received the Ad26.COV2.S COVID-19 vaccine or a placebo.

The chain is built from TRBV9 and TRBJ2-7, with D possibly matching TRBD2 (6 bases). From germline, CDR1 is SGDLS and CDR2 YYNGEE. The germline V and J ends were trimmed by 0 bases and 0 bases, with 10 bases remaining between them. The CDR3 consists of 15 residues. The CDR3 sequence is CASSVEGGASYEQYF. In nucleotides, the CDR3 is TGTGCCAGCAGCGTAGAGGGCGGGGCCTCCTACGAGCAGTACTTC.

The chain joins TRBV5-8 to TRBJ2-3; D unresolved. The CDR3 sequence is 13 residues long. Germline V gene sequence: CDR1 SGHTS, CDR2 YDEGEE. V dropped 3 bases and J dropped 0 bases, with 5 bases sitting between them. The CDR3: CASSYYSTDTQYF. DNA for the CDR3: TGTGCCAGCAGCTATTATAGCACAGATACGCAGTATTTT.

The chain links TRBV10-3 to TRBJ2-2, with 11 bases matching TRBD2. Unmatched junction bases numbered 3, after V lost 11 bases and J lost 4 bases. The CDR3 is made up of 13 amino acids. The germline V gene has CDR1 ENHRY and CDR2 SYGVKD. CDR3 loop: CAVTSGSTGELFF. The CDR3 DNA reads as TGTGCCGTCACTAGCGGGAGCACCGGGGAGCTGTTTTTT.